These T cell receptor beta chains were read from a single sample in a study of siplizumab effects on memory and regulatory T cells. Produced via immunoSEQ multiplex PCR; TCRdb's table is partial and in-frame only. The table lists 57,000 or so clones, around 80% of them singletons. The sequenced material came from memory CD4+ T cells sorted from blood. Receptors were obtained from a human donor in good health. Each CDR3 is given with its conserved first and last residue. A D gene is named only where the DNA matches it firmly. The size entry is marked missing in some rows and otherwise reads once, few, many or a size class.

V gene	clone size	J gene	D gene	CDR3 DNA	CDR3 protein
TRBV7-2	.	TRBJ1-1	.	TGTGCCAGCAGCTTGGGTCTTGGGAGAACTGAAGCTTTCTTT	CASSLGLGRTEAFF
TRBV13	.	TRBJ1-3	TRBD1	TGTGCCAGCAGCTGGGACAGCACTACTGGAAACACCATATATTTT	CASSWDSTTGNTIYF
TRBV29-1	.	TRBJ2-7	.	TGCAGCGTTGGTCAACTAGGCGAGCAGTACTTC	CSVGQLGEQYF
TRBV4-1	.	TRBJ1-2	TRBD1	TGCGCCAGTTCTCATGCGGGACAGTCTAACTATGGCTACACCTTC	CASSHAGQSNYGYTF
TRBV5-6	.	TRBJ2-7	.	TGTGCCAGCAGCCGACTCTCCTACGAGCAGTACTTC	CASSRLSYEQYF
TRBV5-1	.	TRBJ1-1	.	TGCGCCAGCAGCCACGGACAAGAGGGTGAAGCTTTCTTT	CASSHGQEGEAFF
TRBV6-5	.	TRBJ1-4	.	TGTGCCAGCAGTTCACCCGGACGGGAAAATGAAAAACTGTTTTTT	CASSSPGRENEKLFF
TRBV9	.	TRBJ2-5	TRBD2	TGTGCCAGCAGCGCGGGGGGCCAAGAGACCCAGTACTTC	CASSAGGQETQYF
TRBV6-1	.	TRBJ2-5	TRBD1	TGTGCCAGCAGCCTCGGACAGGGTCGACAAGAGACCCAGTACTTC	CASSLGQGRQETQYF
TRBV7-6	.	TRBJ2-7	.	TGTGCCAGCAGGTCCCCGACAGGGAGGTACGAGCAGTACTTC	CASRSPTGRYEQYF
TRBV30	.	TRBJ1-1	TRBD1	TGTGCCGCATCAACCGGGACAGTGAACACTGAAGCTTTCTTT	CAASTGTVNTEAFF
TRBV27	.	TRBJ1-6	.	TGTGCCAGCAGTCAAAGCTCCTATAATTCACCCCTCCACTTT	CASSQSSYNSPLHF
TRBV15	.	TRBJ1-2	.	TGTGCCACCAGCAGAGATCTGACAGCTAACTATGGCTACACCTTC	CATSRDLTANYGYTF
TRBV6-1	.	TRBJ1-1	TRBD1	TGTGCCAGCAGTGTCACAGGGGTAGGAACTGAAGCTTTCTTT	CASSVTGVGTEAFF
TRBV28	.	TRBJ1-4	.	TGTGCCAGCAGTTTAACTGGGTCGGGAGCTGAAAAACTGTTTTTT	CASSLTGSGAEKLFF
TRBV19	.	TRBJ1-2	.	TGTGCCAGTAGTATAAACAGAATTACCTATGGCTACACCTTC	CASSINRITYGYTF
TRBV5-5	.	TRBJ1-5	.	TGTGCCAGCAGCTTGGGGTACGACAGACATGGCAATCAGCCCCAGCATTTT	CASSLGYDRHGNQPQHF
TRBV7-2	.	TRBJ2-7	.	TGTGCCAGCAGCTTAGGGCAGGGAGGCAACGAGCAGTACTTC	CASSLGQGGNEQYF
TRBV7-2	once	TRBJ2-2	.	TGTGCCAGCAGCTCGAGGGCTGGGGAGCTGTTTTTT	CASSSRAGELFF
TRBV15	few	TRBJ1-2	TRBD1	TGTGCCACCTACGACAGGGAGGGCTATGGCTACACCTTC	CATYDREGYGYTF
TRBV5-1	.	TRBJ2-5	.	TGCGCCAGCAGCTTCGGCTCAAAAGAGACCCAGTACTTC	CASSFGSKETQYF
TRBV6-6	once	TRBJ2-3	.	TGTGCCAGCCGAGGGGGGGGGACAGATACGCAGTATTTT	CASRGGGTDTQYF
TRBV21-1	.	TRBJ1-5	.	TGTGCCAGCAGCAAACCCCGCCCCGGAGGCCCGTGGAGGTTGTGGTACGACAATCAGCCCCAGCATTTT	CASSKPRPGGPWRLWYDNQPQHF
TRBV6-1	.	TRBJ2-3	.	TGTGCCAGCACTAGCACAGATACGCAGTATTTT	CASTSTDTQYF
TRBV7-6	.	TRBJ1-6	.	TGTGCCAGCAGCTTAGCGGGGGGCGCCAGTTCACCCCTCCACTTT	CASSLAGGASSPLHF
TRBV18	.	TRBJ1-5	TRBD1	TGTGCCAGCTCACCCGTAAACCGGGACAGGGGTTTTTCTCAGCCCCAGCATTTT	CASSPVNRDRGFSQPQHF
TRBV25-1	.	TRBJ1-1	.	TGTGCCAGCAGTGAATACGGAGGGAACACTGAAGCTTTCTTT	CASSEYGGNTEAFF
TRBV7-2	.	TRBJ1-1	TRBD1	TGTGCCAGCGGTATTACAGGGGGCACCACTGAAGCTTTCTTT	CASGITGGTTEAFF
TRBV2	.	TRBJ2-5	.	TGTGCCAGCAACCCGACTGGGAAAGAGACCCAGTACTTC	CASNPTGKETQYF
TRBV5-5	.	TRBJ2-5	TRBD2	TGTGCCAGCAGCCCGGGACTAGCGGAAGAGACCCAGTACTTC	CASSPGLAEETQYF
TRBV2	.	TRBJ1-2	TRBD1	TGTGCCAGCAGTGAGAGGGGACAGGGTGGCTATGGCTACACCTTC	CASSERGQGGYGYTF
TRBV29-1	.	TRBJ1-1	.	TGCAGCGTTGCCTGGGGAGGAACTGAAGCTTTCTTT	CSVAWGGTEAFF
TRBV29-1	.	TRBJ1-2	.	TGCAGCGTTGATAGTATGCAGGGCTATGGCTACACCTTC	CSVDSMQGYGYTF
TRBV5-4	.	TRBJ2-3	TRBD2	TGTGCCAGCAGCATCCGACTAGCGGGGTCCACAGATACGCAGTATTTT	CASSIRLAGSTDTQYF
TRBV28	.	TRBJ1-4	.	TGTGCCAGCAGTGCACTGGGGGCAACTAATGAAAAACTGTTTTTT	CASSALGATNEKLFF
TRBV7-2	.	TRBJ2-4	TRBD2	TGTGCCAGCAGCTTAGGGCGGGGGGGCCAAAACATTCAGTACTTC	CASSLGRGGQNIQYF
TRBV7-8	.	TRBJ1-3	.	TGTGCCAGCAGCTTAGGGTCCAGGGGCACTGGAAACACCATATATTTT	CASSLGSRGTGNTIYF
TRBV19	once	TRBJ2-7	.	TGTGCCAGTAGTACAGGATTCTACGAGCAGTACTTC	CASSTGFYEQYF
TRBV7-8	few	TRBJ2-1	.	TGTGCCAGCAGCTTAGTAACATCCTACAATGAGCAGTTCTTC	CASSLVTSYNEQFF
TRBV27	.	TRBJ2-4	TRBD1	TGTGCCAGCAGTTTATTACAGGGGAAGGACATTCAGTACTTC	CASSLLQGKDIQYF
TRBV28	.	TRBJ1-2	TRBD1	TGTGCCAGCATGAGGACAGGGAATTTTGGCTACACCTTC	CASMRTGNFGYTF
TRBV18	.	TRBJ2-7	.	TGTGCCACCTCCCCCCCGACACGAGTCAGCGAGCAGTACTTC	CATSPPTRVSEQYF
TRBV6-1	.	TRBJ2-5	.	TGTGCCAGCAGTGCCCAAACAGGGCGGGAGACCCAGTACTTC	CASSAQTGRETQYF
TRBV6-6	few	TRBJ2-7	TRBD1	TGTGCCAGCAGTTACTCCGGGACAGGGACCTACGAGCAGTACTTC	CASSYSGTGTYEQYF
TRBV9	.	TRBJ2-5	.	TGTGCCAGCAGCGTAGACCGGGGACCGCAAGAGACCCAGTACTTC	CASSVDRGPQETQYF
TRBV19	.	TRBJ1-2	.	TGTGCCAGTCAGTTGGGGAGGAACTATGGCTACACCTTC	CASQLGRNYGYTF
TRBV7-2	.	TRBJ1-2	.	TGTGCCAGCAGCTTAGGGCAGGTTAACTATGGCTACACCTTC	CASSLGQVNYGYTF
TRBV7-2	.	TRBJ2-7	.	TGTGCCAGCAGCTTCGGACGCGAGCAGTACTTC	CASSFGREQYF
TRBV7-9	.	TRBJ1-2	TRBD1	TGTGCCAGCAGGGGGGACAGTCTCGGCTACACCTTC	CASRGDSLGYTF
TRBV6-5	.	TRBJ1-4	.	TGTGCCAGCAGTTACACGCTTGCAACTAATGAAAAACTGTTTTTT	CASSYTLATNEKLFF
TRBV6-5	.	TRBJ2-3	TRBD2	TGTGCCAGCAGTTACACGGGACTACCAAAAGATACGCAGTATTTT	CASSYTGLPKDTQYF
TRBV18	.	TRBJ2-3	.	TGTGCCAGCTCACCTGGGGATGGGGGCACAGATACGCAGTATTTT	CASSPGDGGTDTQYF
TRBV7-6	few	TRBJ2-1	.	TGTGCCAGCACCGACCTATTGGGGGACCCGAACAATGAGCAGTTCTTC	CASTDLLGDPNNEQFF
TRBV7-3	.	TRBJ1-1	.	TGTGCCAGCAGCTGGGACGGGAACACTGAAGCTTTCTTT	CASSWDGNTEAFF
TRBV13	.	TRBJ2-7	TRBD1	TGTGCCAGCAGCTTGGAACGCGGGACAGGGGGTTCCTACGAGCAGTACTTC	CASSLERGTGGSYEQYF
TRBV19	few	TRBJ1-5	.	TGTGCCAGTGGCGGCGGGGTTCTTCAGCCCCAGCATTTT	CASGGGVLQPQHF
TRBV7-2	.	TRBJ1-2	.	TGTGCCAGCAGCTTCATAGATGGGACGGAACCAAACTATGGCTACACCTTC	CASSFIDGTEPNYGYTF
TRBV5-6	.	TRBJ1-1	.	TGTGCCAGCAGCTGGGGTACAGGGTTAAGCACTGAAGCTTTCTTT	CASSWGTGLSTEAFF
TRBV28	.	TRBJ1-2	TRBD1	TGTGCCAGCGACTCCGGGACAGGGGGTGCCTATGGCTACACCTTC	CASDSGTGGAYGYTF
TRBV5-6	few	TRBJ2-1	TRBD1	TGTGCCAGCAGTCTACCGGGACAGGGGCGGAATGAGCAGTTCTTC	CASSLPGQGRNEQFF